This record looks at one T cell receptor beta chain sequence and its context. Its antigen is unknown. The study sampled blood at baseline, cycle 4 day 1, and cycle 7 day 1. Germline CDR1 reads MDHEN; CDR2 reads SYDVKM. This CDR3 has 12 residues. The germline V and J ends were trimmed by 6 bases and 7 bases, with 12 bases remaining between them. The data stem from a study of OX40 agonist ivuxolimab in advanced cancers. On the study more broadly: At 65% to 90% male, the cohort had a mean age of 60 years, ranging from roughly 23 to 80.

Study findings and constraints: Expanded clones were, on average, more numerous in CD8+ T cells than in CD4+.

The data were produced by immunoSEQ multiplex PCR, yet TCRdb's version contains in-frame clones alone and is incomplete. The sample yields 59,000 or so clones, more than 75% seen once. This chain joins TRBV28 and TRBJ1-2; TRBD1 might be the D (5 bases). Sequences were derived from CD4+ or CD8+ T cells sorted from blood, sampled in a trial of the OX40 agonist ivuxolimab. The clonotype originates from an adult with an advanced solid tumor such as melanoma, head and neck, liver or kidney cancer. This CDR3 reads CASRPTGAGYTF. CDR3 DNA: TGTGCCAGCAGGCCAACAGGTGCTGGCTACACCTTC.